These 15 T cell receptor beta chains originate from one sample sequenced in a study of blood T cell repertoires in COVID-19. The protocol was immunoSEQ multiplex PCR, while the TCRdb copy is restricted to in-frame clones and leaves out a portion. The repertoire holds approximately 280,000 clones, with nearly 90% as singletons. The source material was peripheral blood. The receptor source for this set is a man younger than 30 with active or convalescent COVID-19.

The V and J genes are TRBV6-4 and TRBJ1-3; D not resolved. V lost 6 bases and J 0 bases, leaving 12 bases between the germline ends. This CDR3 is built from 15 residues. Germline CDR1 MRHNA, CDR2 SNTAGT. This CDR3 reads CASRESGFSGNTIYF. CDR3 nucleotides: TGTGCCAGCAGGGAGTCGGGATTCTCTGGAAACACCATATATTTT.

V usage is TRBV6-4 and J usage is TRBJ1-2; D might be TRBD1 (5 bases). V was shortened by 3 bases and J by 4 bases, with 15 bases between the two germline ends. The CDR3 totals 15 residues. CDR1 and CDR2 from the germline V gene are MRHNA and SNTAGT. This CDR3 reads CASSDTQDDFYGYTF. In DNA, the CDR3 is TGTGCCAGCAGTGATACACAGGACGACTTCTATGGCTACACCTTC.

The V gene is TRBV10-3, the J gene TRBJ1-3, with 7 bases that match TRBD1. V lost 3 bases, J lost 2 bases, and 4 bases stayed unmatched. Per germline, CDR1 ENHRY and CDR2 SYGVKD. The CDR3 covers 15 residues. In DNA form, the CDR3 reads TGTGCCATCAGTGACTTTGACAGGGCTGGAAACACCATATATTTT. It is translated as CAISDFDRAGNTIYF.

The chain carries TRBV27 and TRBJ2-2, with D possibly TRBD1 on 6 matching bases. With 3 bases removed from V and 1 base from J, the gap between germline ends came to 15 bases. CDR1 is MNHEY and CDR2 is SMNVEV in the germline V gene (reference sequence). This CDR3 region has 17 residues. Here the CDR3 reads CASSFLDSALNTGELFF. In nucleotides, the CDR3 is TGTGCCAGCAGTTTCTTGGACAGCGCCTTGAACACCGGGGAGCTGTTTTTT.

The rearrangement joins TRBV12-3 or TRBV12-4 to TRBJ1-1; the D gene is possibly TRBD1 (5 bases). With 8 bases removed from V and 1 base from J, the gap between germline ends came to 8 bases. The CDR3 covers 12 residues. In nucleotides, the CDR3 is TGTGCCAGCTTTACAGGGAACACTGAAGCTTTCTTT. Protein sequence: CASFTGNTEAFF.

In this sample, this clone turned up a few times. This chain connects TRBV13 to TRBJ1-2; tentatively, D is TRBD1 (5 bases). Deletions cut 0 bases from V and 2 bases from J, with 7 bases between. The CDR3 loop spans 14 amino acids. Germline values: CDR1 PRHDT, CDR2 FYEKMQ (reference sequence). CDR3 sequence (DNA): TGTGCCAGCAGCTTAGGGCAGGGAAACTATGGCTACACCTTC. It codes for CASSLGQGNYGYTF.

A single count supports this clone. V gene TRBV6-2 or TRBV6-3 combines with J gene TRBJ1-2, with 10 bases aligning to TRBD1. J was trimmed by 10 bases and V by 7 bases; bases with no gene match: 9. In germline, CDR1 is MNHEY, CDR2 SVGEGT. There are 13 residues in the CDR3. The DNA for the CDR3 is TGTGCCAGCACCCCGGACAGGGGGATGGTCTACACCTTC. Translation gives CASTPDRGMVYTF.

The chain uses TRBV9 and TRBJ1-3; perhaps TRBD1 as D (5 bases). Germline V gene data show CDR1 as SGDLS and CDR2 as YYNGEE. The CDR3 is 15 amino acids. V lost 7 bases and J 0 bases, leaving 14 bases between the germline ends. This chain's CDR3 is CASGYGASSGNTIYF. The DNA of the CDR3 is TGTGCCAGCGGGTATGGGGCTTCCTCTGGAAACACCATATATTTT.

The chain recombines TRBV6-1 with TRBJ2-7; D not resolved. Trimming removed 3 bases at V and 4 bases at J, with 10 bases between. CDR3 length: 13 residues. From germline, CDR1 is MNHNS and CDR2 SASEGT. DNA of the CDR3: TGTGCCAGCAGTGAGGATGAGGCTTACGAGCAGTACTTC. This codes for CASSEDEAYEQYF.

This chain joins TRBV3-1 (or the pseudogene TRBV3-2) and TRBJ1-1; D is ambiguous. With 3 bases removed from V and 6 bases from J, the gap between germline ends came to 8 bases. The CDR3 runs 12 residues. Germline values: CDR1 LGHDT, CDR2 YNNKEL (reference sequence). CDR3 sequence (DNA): TGTGCCAGCAGCCAGGGCCGCCCTGAAGCTTTCTTT. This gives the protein CASSQGRPEAFF.

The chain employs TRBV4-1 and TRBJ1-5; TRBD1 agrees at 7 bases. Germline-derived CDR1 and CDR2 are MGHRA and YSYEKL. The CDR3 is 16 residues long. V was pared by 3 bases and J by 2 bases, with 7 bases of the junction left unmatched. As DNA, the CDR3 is TGCGCCAGCAGCCAGGAGGGGGCTTTCGGCAATCAGCCCCAGCATTTT. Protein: CASSQEGAFGNQPQHF.

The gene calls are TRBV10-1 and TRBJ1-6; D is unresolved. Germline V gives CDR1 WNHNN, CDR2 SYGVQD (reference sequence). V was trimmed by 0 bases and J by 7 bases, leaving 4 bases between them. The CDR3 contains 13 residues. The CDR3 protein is CASSESVNSPLHF. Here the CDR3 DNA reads TGCGCCAGCAGTGAGTCCGTCAATTCACCCCTCCACTTT.

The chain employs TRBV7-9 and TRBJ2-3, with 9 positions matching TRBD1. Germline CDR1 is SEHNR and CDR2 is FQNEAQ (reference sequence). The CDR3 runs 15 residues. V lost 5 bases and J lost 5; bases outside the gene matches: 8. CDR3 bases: TGTGCCAGCAGCGCGCGGACAGGGGTTGGAGATACGCAGTATTTT. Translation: CASSARTGVGDTQYF.

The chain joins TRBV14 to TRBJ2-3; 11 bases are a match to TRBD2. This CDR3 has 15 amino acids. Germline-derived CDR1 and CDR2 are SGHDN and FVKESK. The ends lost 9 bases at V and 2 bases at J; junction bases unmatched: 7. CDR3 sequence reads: CASQRLAGSTDTQYF. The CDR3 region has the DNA TGTGCCAGTCAACGACTAGCGGGGTCCACAGATACGCAGTATTTT.

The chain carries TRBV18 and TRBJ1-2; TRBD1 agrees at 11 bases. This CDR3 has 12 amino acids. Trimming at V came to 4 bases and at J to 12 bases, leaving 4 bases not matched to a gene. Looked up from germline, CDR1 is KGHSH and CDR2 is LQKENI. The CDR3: CASSQSDRGHTF. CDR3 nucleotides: TGTGCCAGCTCACAATCGGACAGGGGGCACACCTTC.